This TCR beta chain was obtained from a study of T cells in Graves' hyperthyroidism and ophthalmopathy. There are a few counts of this clonotype. TCR beta CDR3 regions were amplified from RNA transcripts. HTBI primers were employed in a first-round RT-PCR of the TCR CDR3. TCRdb analysed the multiplex PCR reads with MiXCR anew, one entry per CDR3 protein. This table has about 290,000 distinct CDR3 sequences, roughly an eighth appearing once. This CDR3 is 14 amino acids long. With 2 bases removed from V and 3 bases from J, the gap between germline ends came to 8 bases. Looked up from germline, CDR1 is LGHNA and CDR2 is YNFKEQ.

What was sequenced was blood. V and J are TRBV4-2 and TRBJ2-1; TRBD2 might be the D (5 bases). This sequence was found in a woman between 35 and 50 years old with Graves' hyperthyroidism. The chain's CDR3 is CASSQRAVYNEQFF. The DNA of the CDR3 is TGTGCCAGCAGCCAAAGAGCGGTCTACAATGAGCAGTTCTTC.